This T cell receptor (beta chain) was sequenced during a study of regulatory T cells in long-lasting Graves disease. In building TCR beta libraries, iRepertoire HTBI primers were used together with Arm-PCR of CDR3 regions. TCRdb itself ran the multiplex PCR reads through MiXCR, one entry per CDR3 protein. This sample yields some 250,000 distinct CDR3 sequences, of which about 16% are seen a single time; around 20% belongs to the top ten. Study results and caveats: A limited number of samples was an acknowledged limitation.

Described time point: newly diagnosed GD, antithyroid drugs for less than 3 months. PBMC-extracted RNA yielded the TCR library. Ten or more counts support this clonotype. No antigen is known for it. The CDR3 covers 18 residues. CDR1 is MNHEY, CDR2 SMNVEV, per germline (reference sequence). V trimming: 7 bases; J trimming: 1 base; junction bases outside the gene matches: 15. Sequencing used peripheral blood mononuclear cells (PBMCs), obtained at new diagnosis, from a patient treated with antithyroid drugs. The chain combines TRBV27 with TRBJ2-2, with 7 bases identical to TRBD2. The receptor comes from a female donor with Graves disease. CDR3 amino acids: CASKGTQGGGMNTGELFF. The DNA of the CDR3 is TGTGCCAGCAAGGGGACTCAAGGCGGGGGAATGAACACCGGGGAGCTGTTTTTT.